A single sample gave rise to the 27 T cell receptor beta chains below, sequenced in a study of blood T cells in healthy people across ages. Sample-barcoded 5' priming and a J-beta primer mix drove a second PCR of about 7 to 12 cycles. TCRdb reprocessed the 5' RACE reads via MiXCR and lists one record per CDR3 protein. This table has approximately 900,000 distinct CDR3 sequences, about 44% appearing once. The sequencing sample was made of blood. These receptors originate from a man aged 25-45 years in good health.

The chain uses TRBV29-1 and TRBJ2-1; D not certain. Trimming cost V 8 bases and J 6 bases, with 17 bases left between them. The CDR3 contains 13 residues. The germline V gene encodes CDR1 SQVTM and CDR2 ANQGSEA. The DNA for the CDR3 is TGCAGCCCGACAAGAGAAAACAGCAATGAGCAGTTCTTC. It specifies CSPTRENSNEQFF.

The V gene is TRBV5-6, the J gene TRBJ2-2; no definite D call. Trimming took off 1 base at V and 2 bases at J, with 18 bases between the two ends. Germline V gene lookup returns CDR1 SGHDT and CDR2 YYEEEE. The CDR3 is 18 amino acids. The CDR3 sequence: CASSLHRFSQANTGELFF. In DNA form, the CDR3 reads TGTGCCAGCAGCTTGCACAGATTCAGCCAGGCAAACACCGGGGAGCTGTTTTTT. The entire variable domain, with the rest obtained from reference TRBV5-6 and TRBJ2-2, is as follows: DAGVTQSPTHLIKTRGQQVTLRCSPKSGHDTVSWYQQALGQGPQFIFQYYEEEERQRGNFPDRFSGHQFPNYSSELNVNALLLGDSALYLCASSLHRFSQANTGELFFGEGSRLTVL.

The chain uses TRBV24-1 and TRBJ2-1, with 8 bases matching TRBD2. J gave up 6 bases and V 4 bases, and 4 bases lay outside the gene matches. This CDR3 region has 14 residues. The germline CDR1 and CDR2 sequences are KGHDR and SFDVKD. Written as DNA, the CDR3 is TGTGCCACCAGTGACGGGAGGGCCGTCAATGAGCAGTTCTTC. Protein: CATSDGRAVNEQFF.

The V call is TRBV12-3 or TRBV12-4, the J call TRBJ1-5; no reliable D call. CDR3 size: 14 residues. The V gene lost 6 bases and the J gene lost 3 bases, with 12 bases spanning the gap. CDR3 sequence (DNA): TGTGCCAGCAGGCTCGGTGGCCCCAATCAGCCCCAGCATTTT. Amino acids: CASRLGGPNQPQHF.

This clonotype was counted a few times. The V and J genes are TRBV29-1 and TRBJ1-2; 7 positions match TRBD1. CDR1 and CDR2 (germline): SQVTM, ANQGSEA. After removal of 6 bases from V and 4 bases from J, the junction contained 14 bases not matched to a gene. CDR3 length equals 15 residues. CDR3 DNA sequence: TGCAGCGTCGAGGGAGGGGGCGAAGAATTCTATGGCTACACCTTC. This gives the protein CSVEGGGEEFYGYTF.

The chain is built from TRBV29-1 and TRBJ1-4; D is unclear. This CDR3 is 12 amino acids long. Looked up from germline, CDR1 is SQVTM and CDR2 is ANQGSEA. Trimming cost V 4 bases and J 8 bases, with 11 bases left between them. CDR3 in amino acids: CSVVGLREKLFF. CDR3 sequence (DNA): TGCAGCGTTGTGGGGTTGCGGGAAAAACTGTTTTTT.

V and J are TRBV20-1 and TRBJ2-2; 7 bases are shared with TRBD2. The CDR3 loop spans 15 amino acids. Germline V gene sequence: CDR1 DFQATT, CDR2 SNEGSKA (reference sequence). Trimming at V came to 3 bases and at J to 6 bases, leaving 10 bases not matched to a gene. The DNA of the CDR3 is TGCAGTGCTAGCCCTACGGGGGGAAGGGCCGGGGAGCTGTTTTTT. Residues: CSASPTGGRAGELFF.

V and J are TRBV7-3 and TRBJ2-3, with D possibly TRBD1 on 6 matching bases. Germline V gives CDR1 SGHTA, CDR2 FQGTGA. This CDR3 is 15 amino acids long. Trimming left V 9 bases short and J 4 bases short, with 20 bases between. CDR3 in DNA: TGTGCCAGTGCCAGGGGACCCCTCGGTGCAGATACGCAGTATTTT. Protein sequence: CASARGPLGADTQYF.

This clonotype was detected only a few times. V gene TRBV27 combines with J gene TRBJ2-5, with D possibly being TRBD2 (6 bases). The J call is uncertain, as TRBJ2-7 better fits the DNA end. This CDR3 contains 13 residues. The germline CDR1 and CDR2 sequences are MNHEY and SMNVEV (reference sequence). In DNA, the CDR3 is TGTGCCAGCACTGGGGGGAAGGGGTACGAGCAGTACTTC. Translating it yields CASTGGKGYEQYF.

The rearrangement uses TRBV11-3 and TRBJ2-7; TRBD1 is a possible D gene (5 bases). The J call may be incorrect, as the DNA end agrees better with TRBJ2-5. The germline V gene encodes CDR1 SGHNT and CDR2 YENEEA. This CDR3 has 14 residues. CDR3 sequence (DNA): TGTGCCAGCAGCTTAGGGTCCCAGGGAGAGACCCAGTACTTC. Protein sequence: CASSLGSQGETQYF.

This clonotype was observed a handful of times. The chain carries TRBV20-1 and TRBJ1-2; D is uncertain. The CDR3 loop spans 16 amino acids. V lost 5 bases to trimming and J lost 4 bases, with 23 bases between them. Looked up from germline, CDR1 is DFQATT and CDR2 is SNEGSKA (reference sequence). CDR3 loop: CSAPHPAGHRLYGYTF. The CDR3 DNA is TGCAGTGCTCCTCACCCCGCGGGCCATAGACTCTATGGCTACACCTTC.

The V call is TRBV28, the J call TRBJ1-1, with D maybe TRBD1 (5 bases). With 5 bases removed from V and 3 bases from J, the gap between germline ends came to 16 bases. Germline CDR1 and CDR2: MDHEN and SYDVKM. CDR3 size: 15 residues. The CDR3 loop reads CASSPPPTVYTEAFF. In DNA form, the CDR3 reads TGTGCCAGCAGTCCCCCGCCGACAGTCTACACTGAAGCTTTCTTT.

The rearrangement joins TRBV20-1 to TRBJ2-3; 8 bases line up with TRBD2. J gave up 7 bases and V 2 bases, and 8 bases lay outside the gene matches. The CDR3 has 14 residues. Germline V gives CDR1 DFQATT, CDR2 SNEGSKA (reference sequence). This CDR3 is CSARRTSSQNTQYF. The DNA for the CDR3 is TGCAGTGCTAGAAGGACTAGCTCCCAGAATACGCAGTATTTT.

This clonotype occurred a few times. The J gene is TRBJ2-3, the V gene TRBV7-2; no reliable D call. Germline V gene sequence: CDR1 SGHTA, CDR2 FQGNSA. The CDR3 is 12 amino acids. Trimming pared 4 bases from V and 5 bases from J, leaving 7 bases between. This chain's CDR3 is CASSSVRDTQYF. The CDR3 nucleotides read TGTGCCAGCAGCTCGGTGAGAGATACGCAGTATTTT.

There are a few counts of this clonotype. J is TRBJ2-1 and V is TRBV2; 9 bases match TRBD2. The CDR3 runs to 15 residues. V lost 8 bases, J lost 5 bases, and 10 bases stayed unmatched. The germline V gene encodes CDR1 SNHLY and CDR2 FYNNEI. The CDR3 sequence is CASLLETSGHNEQFF. CDR3 coding DNA: TGTGCCAGCCTCTTAGAGACTAGCGGTCACAATGAGCAGTTCTTC.

About this clonotype: One end of the junction varies from germline; a read error may be responsible. This rearrangement joins TRBV4-2 to TRBJ2-1; 9 positions match TRBD2. The germline gives CDR1 LGHNA, CDR2 YNFKEQ. The CDR3 is 14 residues long. This CDR3 is CASGQGRGGHEQFF. The CDR3 region has the DNA TGTGCCAGCGGCCAAGGGCGGGGGGGCCACGAGCAGTTCTTC.

This clonotype was recorded a few times. DNA for the CDR3: TGTGCCTGGAGTCAAGACAGGGCTTATGGCTACACCTTC. Amino acids: CAWSQDRAYGYTF. The chain has TRBV30 and TRBJ1-2, with TRBD1 matching over 7 bases. The germline V gene encodes CDR1 GTSNPN and CDR2 SVGIG (reference sequence). The CDR3 is 13 amino acids. V shed 2 bases, J shed 5 bases, and the junction held 5 bases outside the gene matches.

This sequence joins TRBV7-9 and TRBJ2-3; TRBD1 might be the D (5 bases). Trimming stripped 6 bases from V and 6 bases from J, with 10 bases between. Per germline, CDR1 SEHNR and CDR2 FQNEAQ (reference sequence). The CDR3 is 12 residues long. The chain's CDR3 is CASSTNRDTQYF. CDR3 bases: TGTGCCAGCAGTACAAACAGGGATACGCAGTATTTT.

This clonotype has only a few counts. The germline gene is not matched at one end of the junction; a read error may be the cause. The chain uses TRBV7-7 and TRBJ2-5, with D perhaps matching TRBD1 (6 bases). Germline V gene data show CDR1 as SSHAT and CDR2 as FNYEAQ (reference sequence). The length of the CDR3 is 15 residues. The CDR3 here is CASSLSASGASEQYF. The CDR3, as DNA: TGTGCTAGCAGCTTATCGGCGTCAGGGGCGAGTGAGCAGTACTTC.

This clonotype came up many times. CDR3 bases: TGTGCCAGCAGTTTACGGCCCAGCTCCTACGAGCAGTACTTC. Translating gives CASSLRPSSYEQYF. The chain links TRBV28 to TRBJ2-7; D uncertain. The germline gives CDR1 MDHEN, CDR2 SYDVKM. The V end was cut by 2 bases, the J end by 0 bases, with 8 bases between. This CDR3 comprises 14 residues.

This clonotype was seen a few times. The chain recombines TRBV27 with TRBJ1-2; D gene unclear. The V gene's germline CDR1 is MNHEY and CDR2 SMNVEV (reference sequence). V lost 5 bases to trimming and J lost 4 bases, with 14 bases between them. The CDR3 runs to 14 residues. CDR3 sequence reads: CASSPLDSAYGYTF. CDR3 nucleotide sequence: TGTGCCAGCAGTCCTCTGGATAGTGCCTATGGCTACACCTTC.

The chain's CDR3 is CSVVWRGRRGANVLTF. For the CDR3, the DNA is TGCAGCGTTGTGTGGAGGGGGCGTAGAGGGGCCAACGTCCTGACTTTC. V gene TRBV29-1 combines with J gene TRBJ2-6; weak D call: TRBD1 (7 bases). The ends were cut back, 4 bases at V and 4 bases at J, with 17 bases in the middle. Germline V gene lookup returns CDR1 SQVTM and CDR2 ANQGSEA. The CDR3 loop spans 16 amino acids.

For the CDR3, the DNA is TGTGCCAGCAGTCGGACTGAGCTGATCAATCAGCCCCAGCATTTT. Encoded protein: CASSRTELINQPQHF. J is TRBJ1-5 and V is TRBV12-3 or TRBV12-4; D ambiguous. V lost 5 bases and J lost 3, with 14 bases in between. This CDR3 has 15 residues.

This clonotype occurred a few times. The chain uses TRBV28 and TRBJ2-5; TRBD2 matches at 7 bases. The CDR3 runs 20 residues. The ends lost 2 bases at V and 7 bases at J; junction bases unmatched: 25. Germline CDR1 is MDHEN and CDR2 is SYDVKM. CDR3 coding DNA: TGTGCCAGCAGTTTAAAGGGGCCAGGACGGGCGTTAGCGACGGGGGGGACCCAGTACTTC. This codes for CASSLKGPGRALATGGTQYF.

This chain joins TRBV4-2 and TRBJ1-1, with TRBD1 as a possible D gene (5 bases). The germline V gene has CDR1 LGHNA and CDR2 YNFKEQ. There are 13 residues in the CDR3. Trimming stripped 5 bases from V and 6 bases from J, with 13 bases between. CDR3 sequence reads: CASSWTREAEAFF. The CDR3 DNA sequence: TGTGCCAGCAGCTGGACACGGGAGGCTGAAGCTTTCTTT.

This sequence joins TRBV25-1 and TRBJ2-7; 7 bases are shared with TRBD2. The CDR3 has 13 amino acids. The junction had 6 bases not matched to a gene; V was cut back by 7 bases and J by 3 bases. Per the germline V gene, CDR1 is MGHDK and CDR2 is SYGVNS. CDR3 DNA: TGTGCCAGCACCTTCGGGACTAACTACGAGCAGTACTTC. This codes for CASTFGTNYEQYF.

This clonotype came up a few times. The chain recombines TRBV27 with TRBJ2-1; possibly TRBD2 for D (5 bases). This CDR3 is built from 13 residues. The V end was cut by 4 bases, the J end by 9 bases, with 13 bases between. CDR1 MNHEY and CDR2 SMNVEV come from the germline V gene (reference sequence). CDR3 loop: CASSSPAAGEQFF. In nucleotides, the CDR3 is TGTGCCAGCAGTTCCCCGGCGGCGGGTGAGCAGTTCTTC.